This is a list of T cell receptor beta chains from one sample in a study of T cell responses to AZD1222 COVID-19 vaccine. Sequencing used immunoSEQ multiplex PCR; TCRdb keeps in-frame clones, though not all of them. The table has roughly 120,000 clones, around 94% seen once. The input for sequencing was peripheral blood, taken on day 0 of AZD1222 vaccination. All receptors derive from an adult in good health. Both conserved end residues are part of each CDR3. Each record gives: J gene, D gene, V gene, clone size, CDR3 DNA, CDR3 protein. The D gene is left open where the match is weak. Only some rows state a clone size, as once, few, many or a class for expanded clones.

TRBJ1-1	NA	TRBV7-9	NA	TGTGCCAGCAGCACGGGGCCAGGAAACACTGAAGCTTTCTTT	CASSTGPGNTEAFF
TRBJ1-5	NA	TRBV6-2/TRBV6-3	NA	TGTGCCAGCAGTTACATTGGGGGCCCCAATCAGCCCCAGCATTTT	CASSYIGGPNQPQHF
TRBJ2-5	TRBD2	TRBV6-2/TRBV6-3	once	TGTGCCAGCAGTTACTCTGGGCGTCTAGCGGGAGGAGGGGAGACCCAGTACTTC	CASSYSGRLAGGGETQYF
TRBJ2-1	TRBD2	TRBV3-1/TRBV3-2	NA	TGTGCCAGCAGCCACCCGGGACTAGCGGGGAACAATGAGCAGTTCTTC	CASSHPGLAGNNEQFF
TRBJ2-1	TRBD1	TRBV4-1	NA	TGCGCCAGCAGCCAAATGGGACAGGTCTACAATGAGCAGTTCTTC	CASSQMGQVYNEQFF
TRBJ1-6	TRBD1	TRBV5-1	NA	TGCGCCAGCAGCTTGTTGGGACAGGGAGGCTCCTATAATTCACCCCTCCACTTT	CASSLLGQGGSYNSPLHF
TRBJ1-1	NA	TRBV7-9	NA	TGTGCCAGCAGCTCAACCCGTTTGACTGAAGCTTTCTTT	CASSSTRLTEAFF
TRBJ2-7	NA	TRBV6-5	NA	TGTGCCAGCAGGCTGAGATACGAGCAGTACTTC	CASRLRYEQYF
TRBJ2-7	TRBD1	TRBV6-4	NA	TGTGCCAGCAGTGGGGGACAGGGCAAGCAGTACTTC	CASSGGQGKQYF
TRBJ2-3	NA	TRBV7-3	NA	TGTGCCAGCAGCTTGCAAGCCTCTAGGACGTCAACAGATACGCAGTATTTT	CASSLQASRTSTDTQYF
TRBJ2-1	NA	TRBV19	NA	TGTGCCAGTAGTATAGAGGGCCTTTCCTACAATGAGCAGTTCTTC	CASSIEGLSYNEQFF
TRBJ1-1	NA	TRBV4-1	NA	TGCGCCAGCAGCCAAAGGGTATCAACTGAAGCTTTCTTT	CASSQRVSTEAFF
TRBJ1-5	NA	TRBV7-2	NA	TGTGCCAGCAGCCATTCAAGCCCACCAAATTATCAGCCCCAGCATTTT	CASSHSSPPNYQPQHF